The sequence of this TCR beta chain was determined in a study of patients and donors after allogeneic stem cell transplantation. TCRdb reprocessed the RT-PCR reads with MiXCR, giving one entry per CDR3 protein. Of 150,000 to 200,000 distinct CDR3 sequences listed, approximately 30% were seen once; the top ten hold roughly 3%. The CDR3 consists of 15 residues. V lost 0 bases and J 3 bases, leaving 9 bases between the germline ends. CDR1 and CDR2 (germline): SGHDT, YYEEEE. The chain has TRBV5-6 and TRBJ2-2; D gene unclear. The origin of this receptor is a human donor who was either an allogeneic HSCT recipient or a stem cell or donor lymphocyte infusion donor (not recorded which). It is not recorded whose cells these are; they may come from a transplant donor. Input material: blood, either unsorted or a sorted T cell fraction (not recorded which). The CDR3 loop is CASSLVPSDTGELFF. The CDR3 DNA reads TGTGCCAGCAGCTTGGTACCCTCCGACACCGGGGAGCTGTTTTTT.